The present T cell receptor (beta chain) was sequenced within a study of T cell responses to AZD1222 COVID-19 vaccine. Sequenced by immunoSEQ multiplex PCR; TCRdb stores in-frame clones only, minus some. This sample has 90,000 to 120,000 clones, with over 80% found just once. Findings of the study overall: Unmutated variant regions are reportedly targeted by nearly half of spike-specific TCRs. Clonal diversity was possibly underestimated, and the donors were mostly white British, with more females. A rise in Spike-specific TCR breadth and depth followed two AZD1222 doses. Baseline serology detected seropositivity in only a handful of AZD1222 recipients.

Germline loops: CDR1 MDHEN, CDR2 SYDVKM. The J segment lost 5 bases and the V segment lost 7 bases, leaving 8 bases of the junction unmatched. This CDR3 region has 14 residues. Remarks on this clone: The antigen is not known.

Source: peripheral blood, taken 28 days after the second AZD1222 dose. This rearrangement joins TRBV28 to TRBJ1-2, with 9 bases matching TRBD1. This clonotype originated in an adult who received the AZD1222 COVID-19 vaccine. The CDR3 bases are TGTGCCAGCATGTCGAGGGACAGGGTTTATGGCTACACCTTC. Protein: CASMSRDRVYGYTF.